This entry describes one T cell receptor (beta chain). This entry is derived from a study of control samples from healthy donors and cancer patients. Some clones are missing from TCRdb's copy, which holds only in-frame ones; the method was immunoSEQ multiplex PCR. The data contain 150,000 to 200,000 clones, just over 85% of them singletons. Sequencing was performed on blood. This TCR was sampled from a woman in her 30s in good health.

For the CDR3, the DNA is TGTGCCAGCAGTTCTGGACTAGCGGGAGGACCCTCCTACGAGCAGTACTTC. This gives the protein CASSSGLAGGPSYEQYF. This rearrangement joins TRBV28 to TRBJ2-7; 14 nucleotides line up with TRBD2. Germline lookup yields CDR1 MDHEN and CDR2 SYDVKM. This CDR3 region has 17 residues. The junction had 5 bases not matched to a gene; V was cut back by 4 bases and J by 0 bases. The whole variable domain, remainder taken from reference TRBV28 and TRBJ2-7, is DVKVTQSSRYLVKRTGEKVFLECVQDMDHENMFWYRQDPGLGLRLIYFSYDVKMKEKGDIPEGYSVSREKKERFSLILESASTNQTSMYLCASSSGLAGGPSYEQYFGPGTRLTVT.